The entry that follows covers one T cell receptor beta chain sequence. Its antigen remains unknown. Template-switching 5'RACE yielded the TCR cDNA; a universal primer site and UMIs were added in the process. TCRdb called the 5' RACE reads again in MiXCR, with one record for every CDR3 protein. The table lists 120,000 or so distinct CDR3 sequences, over 12% of them singletons. The CDR3 is 16 residues long. CDR1 SGHTA and CDR2 FQGNSA come from the germline V gene. Trimming removed 1 base at V and 1 base at J, with 11 bases between. This record comes from a study of T cells after yellow fever vaccination. Study background: Fractions low in cell number were prepared with SMART-Seq v4 Ultra Low Input. The study's findings and limits: Although the secondary response was weaker, it peaked faster, at day 5 versus 15. Once the booster was given, most primary-vaccination clones reappeared, at about 96% for CD4 and approximately 88% for CD8.

The V call is TRBV7-2, the J call TRBJ2-1; D gene ambiguous. The receptor's source is a man aged 18 to 29 who received the YFV17D yellow fever vaccine. The sequencing used CD8+ T cells sorted from PBMCs, collected 5 days after the yellow fever booster vaccination. The CDR3 region has the DNA TGTGCCAGCAGCTTAGGCTTCGGCAGATCCTACAATGAGCAGTTCTTC. Encoded protein: CASSLGFGRSYNEQFF.